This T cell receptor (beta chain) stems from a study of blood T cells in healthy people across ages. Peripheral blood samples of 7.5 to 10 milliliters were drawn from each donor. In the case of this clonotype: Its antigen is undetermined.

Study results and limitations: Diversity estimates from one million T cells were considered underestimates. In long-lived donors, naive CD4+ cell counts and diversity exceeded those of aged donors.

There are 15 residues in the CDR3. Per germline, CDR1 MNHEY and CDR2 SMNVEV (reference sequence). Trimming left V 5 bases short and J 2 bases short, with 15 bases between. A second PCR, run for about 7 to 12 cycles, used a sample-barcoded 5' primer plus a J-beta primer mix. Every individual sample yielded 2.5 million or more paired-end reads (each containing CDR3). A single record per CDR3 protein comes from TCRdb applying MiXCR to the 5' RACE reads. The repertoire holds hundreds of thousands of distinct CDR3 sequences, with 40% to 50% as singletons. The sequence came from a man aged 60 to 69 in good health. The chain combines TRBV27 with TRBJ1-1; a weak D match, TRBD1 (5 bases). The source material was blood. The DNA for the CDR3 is TGTGCCAGCAGTATCACCGGGACGGCAAACACTGAAGCTTTCTTT. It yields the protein CASSITGTANTEAFF.